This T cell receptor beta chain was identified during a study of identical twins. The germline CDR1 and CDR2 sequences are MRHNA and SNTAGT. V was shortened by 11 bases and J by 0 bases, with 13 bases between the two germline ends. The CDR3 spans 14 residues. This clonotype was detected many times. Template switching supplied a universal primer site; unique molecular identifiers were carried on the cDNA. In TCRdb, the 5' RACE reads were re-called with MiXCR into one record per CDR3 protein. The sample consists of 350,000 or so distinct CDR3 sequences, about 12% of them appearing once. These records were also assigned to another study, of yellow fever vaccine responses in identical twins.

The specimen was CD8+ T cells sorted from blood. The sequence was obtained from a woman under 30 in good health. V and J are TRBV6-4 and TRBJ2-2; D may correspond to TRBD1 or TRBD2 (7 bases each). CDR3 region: CASQGGANTGELFF. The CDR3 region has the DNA TGTGCCTCCCAGGGGGGGGCGAACACCGGGGAGCTGTTTTTT.